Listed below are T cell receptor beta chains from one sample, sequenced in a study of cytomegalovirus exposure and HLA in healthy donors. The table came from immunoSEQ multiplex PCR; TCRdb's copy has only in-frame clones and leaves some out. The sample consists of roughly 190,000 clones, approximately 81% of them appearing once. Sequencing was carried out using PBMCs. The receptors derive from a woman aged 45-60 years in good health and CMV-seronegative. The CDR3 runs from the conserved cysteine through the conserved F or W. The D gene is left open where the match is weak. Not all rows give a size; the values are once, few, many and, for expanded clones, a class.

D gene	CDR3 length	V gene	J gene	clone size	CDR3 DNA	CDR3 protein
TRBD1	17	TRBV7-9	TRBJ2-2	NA	TGTGCCAGCAGCGAGACACCAATCAGGGGGCGCCCCGGGGAGCTGTTTTTT	CASSETPIRGRPGELFF
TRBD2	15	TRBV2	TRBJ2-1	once	TGTGCCACGTATTTCGGGAGGTCCTCCTACAATGAGCAGTTCTTC	CATYFGRSSYNEQFF
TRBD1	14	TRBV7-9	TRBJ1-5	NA	TGTTCCAGCAGCCCGGACAGGGCATTTCAGCCCCAGCATTTT	CSSSPDRAFQPQHF
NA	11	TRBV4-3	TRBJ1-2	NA	TGCGCCAGCAGCCAGGCGGGGGGCTACACCTTC	CASSQAGGYTF
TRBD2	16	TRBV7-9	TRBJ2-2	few	TGTGCCAGCAGCTACCTGAGCGGGGGGAACACCGGGGAGCTGTTTTTT	CASSYLSGGNTGELFF
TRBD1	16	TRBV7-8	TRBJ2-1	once	TGTGCCAGCAGCGGAGTACAGGGGGAACCCTACAATGAGCAGTTCTTC	CASSGVQGEPYNEQFF
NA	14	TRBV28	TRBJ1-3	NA	TGTGCCAGCACCCAACAGGGTTTGGGAAACACCATATATTTT	CASTQQGLGNTIYF
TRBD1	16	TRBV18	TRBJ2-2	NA	TGTGCCAGCTCACCATTGGGACAGGGAGTTCCCGCGGAGCTGTTTTTT	CASSPLGQGVPAELFF
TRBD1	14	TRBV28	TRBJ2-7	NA	TGTGCCAGCAGAATCAGGGGGTACACCTACGAGCAGTACTTC	CASRIRGYTYEQYF
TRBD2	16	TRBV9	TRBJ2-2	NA	TGTGCCAGCAGCGGGCTAGCGGGGGGCATCACCGGGGAGCTGTTTTTT	CASSGLAGGITGELFF
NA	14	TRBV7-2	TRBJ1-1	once	TGTGCCGGCCAGCGGGGGGGCGCGGGCACTGAAGCTTTCTTT	CAGQRGGAGTEAFF
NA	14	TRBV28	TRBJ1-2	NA	TGTGCCAGCACCCTGGAGGGGCGCGGCTATGGCTACACCTTC	CASTLEGRGYGYTF
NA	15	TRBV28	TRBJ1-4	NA	TGTGCCAGCAGTGCGGGACCTCAAATTTCGGAAAAACTGTTTTTT	CASSAGPQISEKLFF
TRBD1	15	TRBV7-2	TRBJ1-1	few	TGTGCCAGCAGCCCACGGACAGGGTTGGGCACTGAAGCTTTCTTT	CASSPRTGLGTEAFF
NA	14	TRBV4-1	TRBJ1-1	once	TGCGCCAGCAGGCAACCACAGGTCAACACTGAAGCTTTCTTT	CASRQPQVNTEAFF
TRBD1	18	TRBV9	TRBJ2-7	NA	TGTGCCAGCAGCGGAGCCGGGACAGGGGGCGCGTCGTTCTACGAGCAGTACTTC	CASSGAGTGGASFYEQYF
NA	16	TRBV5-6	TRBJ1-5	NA	TGTGCCAGCAGAAAAACAGGTCAAAGCGGCAATCAGCCCCAGCATTTT	CASRKTGQSGNQPQHF
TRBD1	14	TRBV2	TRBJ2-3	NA	TGTGCCAGCAGGGAGACAGGGGGCACAGATACGCAGTATTTT	CASRETGGTDTQYF
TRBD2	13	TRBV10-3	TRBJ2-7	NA	TGTGCCATCAGTGGATTAGGACTAGCAGAGCAGTACTTC	CAISGLGLAEQYF
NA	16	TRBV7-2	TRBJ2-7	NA	TGTGCCAGCAGCACTGGGGCGGGCAGGGGCACCTACGAGCAGTACTTC	CASSTGAGRGTYEQYF
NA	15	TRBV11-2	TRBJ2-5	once	TGTGCCAGCAGCTCCACCGGGACTGCGTCACGGACCCAGTACTTC	CASSSTGTASRTQYF
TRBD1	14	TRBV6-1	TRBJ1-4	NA	TGTGCCAGCAGAACCGGGACAGCTAATGAAAAACTGTTTTTT	CASRTGTANEKLFF
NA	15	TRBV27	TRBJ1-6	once	TGTGCCAGCAGAACAGGGTGGACAGCTAATTCACCCCTCCACTTT	CASRTGWTANSPLHF
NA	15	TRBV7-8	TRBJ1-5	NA	TGTGCCAGCAGCTTAGTAGACAGGTCCGAGGAGCCCCAGCATTTT	CASSLVDRSEEPQHF
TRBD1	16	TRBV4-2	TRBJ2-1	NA	TGTGCCAGCAGCCAAGCCGGGACAGGGGTTAACAATGAGCAGTTCTTC	CASSQAGTGVNNEQFF
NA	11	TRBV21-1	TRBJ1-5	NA	TGTGCCAGCAGCTCGGGGCAGCCCCAGCATTTT	CASSSGQPQHF
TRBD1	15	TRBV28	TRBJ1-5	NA	TGTGCCAGCAGGGGGTCGACAGGGGGAAATCAGCCCCAGCATTTT	CASRGSTGGNQPQHF
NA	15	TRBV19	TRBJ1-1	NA	TGTGCCAGTAGTATAAGGGGCACATGGGACACTGAAGCTTTCTTT	CASSIRGTWDTEAFF
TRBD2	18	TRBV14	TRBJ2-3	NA	TGTGCCAGCAGCCAAGAGCCGAGCGGGGGGTTTTTCACAGATACGCAGTATTTT	CASSQEPSGGFFTDTQYF
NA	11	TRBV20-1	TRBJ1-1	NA	TGCAGTGCTAGTCCGAGCACTGAAGCTTTCTTT	CSASPSTEAFF
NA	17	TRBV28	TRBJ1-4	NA	TGTGCCAGCAGCCTACTTGGGGGGGGGTCGGTTAATGAAAAACTGTTTTTT	CASSLLGGGSVNEKLFF
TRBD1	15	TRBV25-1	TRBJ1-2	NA	TGTGCCAGCAGTGAATCCGGGACAGCTAACTATGGCTACACCTTC	CASSESGTANYGYTF
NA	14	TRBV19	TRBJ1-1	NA	TGTGCCAGTAGTATCCAGGGAACGAACACTGAAGCTTTCTTT	CASSIQGTNTEAFF
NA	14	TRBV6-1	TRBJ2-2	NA	TGTGCCAGCAGAAGCGAGAGGAACACCGGGGAGCTGTTTTTT	CASRSERNTGELFF
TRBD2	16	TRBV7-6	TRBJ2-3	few	TGTGCCAGCAGCTTAGTAGCGGGGGCTAGCACAGATACGCAGTATTTT	CASSLVAGASTDTQYF
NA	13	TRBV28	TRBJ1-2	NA	TGTGCCAGCAGTCCAGGAACCTTCCTGAGCTACACCTTC	CASSPGTFLSYTF
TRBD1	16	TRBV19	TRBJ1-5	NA	TGTGCCAGTAGTATGGGGGACAGGGTTTCGACACAGCCCCAGCATTTT	CASSMGDRVSTQPQHF
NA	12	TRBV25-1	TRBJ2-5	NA	TGTGCCAGCAGTGAGTCCAATTGGGAGCAGTACTTC	CASSESNWEQYF
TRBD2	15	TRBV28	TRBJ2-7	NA	TGTGCCAGCAGTTTACCTACTAGCGGAGACTACGAGCAGTACTTC	CASSLPTSGDYEQYF
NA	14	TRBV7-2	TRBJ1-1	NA	TGTGCCAGCAGCTTAGGGCGGACAGACACTGAAGCTTTCTTT	CASSLGRTDTEAFF
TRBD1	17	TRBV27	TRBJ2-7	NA	TGTGCCAGCAGTTTAGTGGGACAGGGGCCGGACTCCTACGAGCAGTACTTC	CASSLVGQGPDSYEQYF
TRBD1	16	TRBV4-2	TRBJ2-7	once	TGTGCCAGCAGCCAAGAGTATGGGACAGGGGGCTACGAGCAGTACTTC	CASSQEYGTGGYEQYF
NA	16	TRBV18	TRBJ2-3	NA	TGTGCCAGCTCACCAGCAGGGGCCACTAGCACAGATACGCAGTATTTT	CASSPAGATSTDTQYF
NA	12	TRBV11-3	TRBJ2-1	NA	TGTGCCAGCAGTAGAGGACTGTATGAGCAGTTCTTC	CASSRGLYEQFF
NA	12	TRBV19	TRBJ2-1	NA	TGTGCCAGCAGGGGTTCCTACAATGAGCAGTTCTTC	CASRGSYNEQFF
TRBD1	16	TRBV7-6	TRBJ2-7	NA	TGTGCCAGCAGCTTAGGAGGGACAGGGGGCGCGTACGAGCAGTACTTC	CASSLGGTGGAYEQYF
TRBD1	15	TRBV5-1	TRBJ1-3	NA	TGCGCCAGCAGCTTGGGGGACAGGTCTGGAAACACCATATATTTT	CASSLGDRSGNTIYF
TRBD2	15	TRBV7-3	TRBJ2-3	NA	TGTGCCAGCAGCTTAAGGGCTAGCGGCCCAGATACGCAGTATTTT	CASSLRASGPDTQYF
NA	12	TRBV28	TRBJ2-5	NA	TGTGCCAGCACAGGGGCTCGCGGGACCCAGTACTTC	CASTGARGTQYF
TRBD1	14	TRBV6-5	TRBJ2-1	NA	TGTGCCAGCAGTTCCCCCAGGGGGTACAATGAGCAGTTCTTC	CASSSPRGYNEQFF